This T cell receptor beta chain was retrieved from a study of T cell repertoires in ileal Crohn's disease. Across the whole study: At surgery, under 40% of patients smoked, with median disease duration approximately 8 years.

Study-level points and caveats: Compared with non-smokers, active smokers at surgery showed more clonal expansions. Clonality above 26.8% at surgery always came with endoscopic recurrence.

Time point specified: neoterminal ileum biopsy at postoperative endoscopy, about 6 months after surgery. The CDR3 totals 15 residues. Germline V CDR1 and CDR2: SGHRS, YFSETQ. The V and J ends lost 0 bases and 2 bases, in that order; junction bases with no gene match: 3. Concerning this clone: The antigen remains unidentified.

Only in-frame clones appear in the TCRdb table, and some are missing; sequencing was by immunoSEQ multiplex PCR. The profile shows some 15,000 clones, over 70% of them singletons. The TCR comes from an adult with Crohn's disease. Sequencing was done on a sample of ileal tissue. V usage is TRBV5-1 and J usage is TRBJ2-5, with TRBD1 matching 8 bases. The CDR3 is CASSLEDRVQETQYF. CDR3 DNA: TGCGCCAGCAGCTTGGAGGACAGGGTTCAAGAGACCCAGTACTTC.